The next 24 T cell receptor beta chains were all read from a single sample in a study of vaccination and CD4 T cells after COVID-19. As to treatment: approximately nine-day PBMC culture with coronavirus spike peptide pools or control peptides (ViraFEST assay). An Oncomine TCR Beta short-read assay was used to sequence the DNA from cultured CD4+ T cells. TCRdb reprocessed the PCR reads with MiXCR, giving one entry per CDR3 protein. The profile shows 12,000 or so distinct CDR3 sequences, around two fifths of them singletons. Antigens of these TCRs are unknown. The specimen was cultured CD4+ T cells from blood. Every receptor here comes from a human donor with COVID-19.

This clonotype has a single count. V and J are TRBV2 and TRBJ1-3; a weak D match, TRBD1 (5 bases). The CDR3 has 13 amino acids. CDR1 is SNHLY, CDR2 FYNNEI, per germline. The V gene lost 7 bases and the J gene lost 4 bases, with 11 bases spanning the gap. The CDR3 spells CASTQKGGNTIYF. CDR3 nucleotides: TGTGCCAGCACTCAAAAGGGGGGAAACACCATATATTTT.

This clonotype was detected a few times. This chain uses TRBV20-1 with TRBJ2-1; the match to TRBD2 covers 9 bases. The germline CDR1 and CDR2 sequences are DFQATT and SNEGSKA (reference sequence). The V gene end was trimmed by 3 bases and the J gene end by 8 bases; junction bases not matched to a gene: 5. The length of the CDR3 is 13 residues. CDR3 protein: CSARGRGGYEQFF. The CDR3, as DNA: TGCAGTGCTAGGGGGCGGGGGGGCTATGAGCAGTTCTTC.

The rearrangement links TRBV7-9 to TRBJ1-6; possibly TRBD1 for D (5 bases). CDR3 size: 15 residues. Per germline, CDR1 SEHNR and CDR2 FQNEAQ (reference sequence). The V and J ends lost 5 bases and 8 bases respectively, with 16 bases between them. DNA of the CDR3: TGTGCCAGCAGCCCGGGGCCCGCGGCGGATTCACCCCTCCACTTT. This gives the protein CASSPGPAADSPLHF.

The CDR3 DNA follows: TGTGCCAGCAGCCCGGGACAGGGGGAGGGCGAGCAGTACTTC. Translated: CASSPGQGEGEQYF. The rearrangement uses TRBV11-2 and TRBJ2-7, with TRBD1 identical over 11 bases. The J segment lost 6 bases and the V segment lost 5 bases, leaving 6 bases of the junction unmatched. From germline, CDR1 is SGHAT and CDR2 FQNNGV. The CDR3 has 14 amino acids.

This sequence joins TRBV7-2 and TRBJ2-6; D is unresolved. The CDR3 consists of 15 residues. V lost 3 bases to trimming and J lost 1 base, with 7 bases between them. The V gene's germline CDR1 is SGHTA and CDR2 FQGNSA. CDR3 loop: CASSLSPSGANVLTF. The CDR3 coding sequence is TGTGCCAGCAGCTTGAGCCCTTCTGGGGCCAACGTCCTGACTTTC.

This chain's CDR3 is CASTGVYYGYTF. The CDR3 DNA reads as TGTGCCAGCACCGGGGTGTACTATGGCTACACCTTC. The chain employs TRBV6-1 and TRBJ1-2, with unresolved D. This CDR3 is 12 amino acids long. V lost 7 bases to trimming and J lost 3 bases, with 9 bases between them. Germline V gene sequence: CDR1 MNHNS, CDR2 SASEGT.

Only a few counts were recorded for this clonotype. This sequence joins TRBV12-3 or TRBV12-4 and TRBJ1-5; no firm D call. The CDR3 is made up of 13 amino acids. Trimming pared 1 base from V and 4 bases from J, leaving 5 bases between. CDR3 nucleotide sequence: TGTGCCAGCAGTTTAGGTGAGAATCAGCCCCAGCATTTT. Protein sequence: CASSLGENQPQHF.

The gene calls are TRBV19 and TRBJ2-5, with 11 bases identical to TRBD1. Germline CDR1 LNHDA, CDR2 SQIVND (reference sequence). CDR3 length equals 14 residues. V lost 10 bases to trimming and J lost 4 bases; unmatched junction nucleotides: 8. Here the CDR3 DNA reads TGTGCCACCCGGACAGGGGGCTCGGGAGAGACCCAGTACTTC. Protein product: CATRTGGSGETQYF.

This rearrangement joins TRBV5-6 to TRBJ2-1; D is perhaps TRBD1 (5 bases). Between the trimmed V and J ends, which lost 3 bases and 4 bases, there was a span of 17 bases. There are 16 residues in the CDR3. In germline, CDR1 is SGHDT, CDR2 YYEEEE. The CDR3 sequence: CASSSYLNRSYNEQFF. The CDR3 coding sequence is TGTGCCAGCAGCTCCTACCTAAACAGGTCATACAATGAGCAGTTCTTC.

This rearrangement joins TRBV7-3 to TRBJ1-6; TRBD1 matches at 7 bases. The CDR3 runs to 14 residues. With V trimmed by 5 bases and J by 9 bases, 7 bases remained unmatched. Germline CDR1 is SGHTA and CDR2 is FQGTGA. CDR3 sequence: CASSLGTVASPLHF. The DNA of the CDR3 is TGTGCCAGCAGCCTCGGGACAGTGGCTTCACCCCTCCACTTT.

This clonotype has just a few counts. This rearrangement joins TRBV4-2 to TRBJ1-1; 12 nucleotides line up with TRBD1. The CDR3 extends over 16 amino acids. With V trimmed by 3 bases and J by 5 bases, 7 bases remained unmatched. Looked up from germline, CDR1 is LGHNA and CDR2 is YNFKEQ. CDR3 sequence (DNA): TGTGCCAGCAGCCATCGGGACAGGGGGCGTGAGACTGAAGCTTTCTTT. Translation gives CASSHRDRGRETEAFF.

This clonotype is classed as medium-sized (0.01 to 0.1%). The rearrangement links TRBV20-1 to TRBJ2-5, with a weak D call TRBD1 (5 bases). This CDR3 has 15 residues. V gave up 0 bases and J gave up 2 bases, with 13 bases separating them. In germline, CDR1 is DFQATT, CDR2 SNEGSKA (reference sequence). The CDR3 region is CSARDPTQGQETQYF. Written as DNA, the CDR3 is TGCAGTGCTAGAGATCCCACGCAGGGTCAAGAGACCCAGTACTTC.

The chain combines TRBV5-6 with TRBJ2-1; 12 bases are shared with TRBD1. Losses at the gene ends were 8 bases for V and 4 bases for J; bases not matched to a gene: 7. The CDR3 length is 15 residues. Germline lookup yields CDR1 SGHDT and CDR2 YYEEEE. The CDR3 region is CARTGTGGSYNEQFF. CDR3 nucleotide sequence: TGTGCCAGAACCGGGACAGGGGGCTCTTACAATGAGCAGTTCTTC.

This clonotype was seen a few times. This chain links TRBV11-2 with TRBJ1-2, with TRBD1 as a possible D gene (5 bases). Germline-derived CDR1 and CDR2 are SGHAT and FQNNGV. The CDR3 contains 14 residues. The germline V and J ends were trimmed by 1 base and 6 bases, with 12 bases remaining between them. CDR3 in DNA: TGTGCCAGCAGCTTAGGGGCAGGGAGGGATGGCTACACCTTC. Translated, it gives CASSLGAGRDGYTF.

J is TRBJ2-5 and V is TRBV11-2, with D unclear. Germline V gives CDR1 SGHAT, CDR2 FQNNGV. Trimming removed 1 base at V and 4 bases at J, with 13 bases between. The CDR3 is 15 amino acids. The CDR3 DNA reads TGTGCCAGCAGCTTAGTTCGCGGTTTAATAGAGACCCAGTACTTC. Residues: CASSLVRGLIETQYF.

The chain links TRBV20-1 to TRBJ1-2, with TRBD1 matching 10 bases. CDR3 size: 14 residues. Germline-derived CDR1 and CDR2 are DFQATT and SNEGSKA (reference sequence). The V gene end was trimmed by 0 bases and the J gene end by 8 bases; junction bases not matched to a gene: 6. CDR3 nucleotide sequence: TGCAGTGCTAGAGACAAGACAGGGGGCGAAGGCTACACCTTC. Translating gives CSARDKTGGEGYTF.

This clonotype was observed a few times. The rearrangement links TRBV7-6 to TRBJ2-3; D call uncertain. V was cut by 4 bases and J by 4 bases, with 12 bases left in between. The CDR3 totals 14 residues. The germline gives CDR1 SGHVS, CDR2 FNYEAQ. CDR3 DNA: TGTGCCAGCAGCTCCCTGAGCCCCCCAGATACGCAGTATTTT. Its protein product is CASSSLSPPDTQYF.

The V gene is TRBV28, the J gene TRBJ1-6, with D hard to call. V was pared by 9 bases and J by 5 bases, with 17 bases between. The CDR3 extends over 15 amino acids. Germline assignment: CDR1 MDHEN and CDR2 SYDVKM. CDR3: CASGGGGRNNSPLHF. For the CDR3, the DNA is TGTGCCAGTGGCGGCGGCGGACGGAATAATTCACCCCTCCACTTT.

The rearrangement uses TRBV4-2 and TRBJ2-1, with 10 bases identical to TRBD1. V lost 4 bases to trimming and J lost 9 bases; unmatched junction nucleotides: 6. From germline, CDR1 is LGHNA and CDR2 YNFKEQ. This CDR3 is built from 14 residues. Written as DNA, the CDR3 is TGTGCCAGCAGCCGGACAGGGGGGTACCCTGAGCAGTTCTTC. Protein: CASSRTGGYPEQFF.

The CDR3 reads CSARDSGGLSYEQYF. DNA for the CDR3: TGCAGTGCTAGAGATAGCGGGGGCCTCTCCTACGAGCAGTACTTC. This rearrangement joins TRBV20-1 to TRBJ2-7; 9 nucleotides agree with TRBD2. In germline, CDR1 is DFQATT, CDR2 SNEGSKA (reference sequence). The CDR3 length is 15 residues. V shed 0 bases and J 0 bases; nucleotides not matched to a gene: 3.

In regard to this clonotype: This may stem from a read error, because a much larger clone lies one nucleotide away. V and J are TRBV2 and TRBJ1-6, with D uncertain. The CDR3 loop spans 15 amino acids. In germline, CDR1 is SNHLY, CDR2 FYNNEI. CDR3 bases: TGTGCCAGCGGGCCCCCGAGCTCCTATAATTCACTCCTCCACTTT. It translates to CASGPPSSYNSLLHF.

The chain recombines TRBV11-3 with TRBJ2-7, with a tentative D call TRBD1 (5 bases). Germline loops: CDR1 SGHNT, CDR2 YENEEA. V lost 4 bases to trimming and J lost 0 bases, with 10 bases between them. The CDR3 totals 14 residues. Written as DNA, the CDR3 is TGTGCCAGCAGCTGGGAAGGGGTCTCCTACGAGCAGTACTTC. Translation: CASSWEGVSYEQYF.

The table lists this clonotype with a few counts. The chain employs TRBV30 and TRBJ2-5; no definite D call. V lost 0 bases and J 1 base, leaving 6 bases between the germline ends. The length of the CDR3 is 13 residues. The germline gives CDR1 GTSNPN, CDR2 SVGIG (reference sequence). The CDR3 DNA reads TGTGCCTGGAGTGTACGTACCCAAGAGACCCAGTACTTC. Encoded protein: CAWSVRTQETQYF.

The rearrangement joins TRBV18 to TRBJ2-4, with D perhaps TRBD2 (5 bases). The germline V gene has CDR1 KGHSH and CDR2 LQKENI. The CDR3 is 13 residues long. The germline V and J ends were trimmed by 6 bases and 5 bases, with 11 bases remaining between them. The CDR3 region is CASSGGGENIQYF. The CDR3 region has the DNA TGTGCCAGCTCGGGCGGAGGAGAAAACATTCAGTACTTC.